This entry features one T cell receptor (beta chain) sequence. The antigen it recognizes is unknown. No much larger clone is present one base from it, and per-base qualities are unavailable. The trial excluded patients who had a history of autoimmune disease or who were on systemic immunosuppression. In every dose cohort, peripheral blood was drawn for TCR sequencing at baseline, cycle 4 day 1, and cycle 7 day 1. Samples came from an open-label, multicenter, first-in-human phase I dose-escalation trial of ivuxolimab. Adults with locally advanced or metastatic melanoma, renal cell, hepatocellular, or head and neck squamous cell carcinoma were enrolled in the trial. Before TCR sequencing, CD4+ and CD8+ T cells were separately sorted from peripheral blood. This entry comes from a study of OX40 agonist ivuxolimab in advanced cancers. About the investigation overall: Ivuxolimab was an agonistic, fully human IgG2 monoclonal antibody directed against OX40 (CD134), a costimulatory receptor. Intravenous ivuxolimab was administered to patients every 2 weeks at six dose levels: 0.01, 0.1, 0.3, 1.5, 3 and 10 mg/kg. Among the roughly 52 dose-escalation patients, around 19 had hepatocellular carcinoma, roughly 15 melanoma, 9 renal cell carcinoma and 9 head and neck cancer. In the dose-escalation cohort, roughly 80% of patients were male, and the mean age was around 60 years, with a range of about 23 to 90. Patients were allowed to have had prior anti-PD-1, anti-PD-L1 or anti-CTLA-4 therapy, and approximately 41% of the dose-escalation patients had previously received checkpoint inhibitors. Partial responses were achieved by three dose-escalation patients, of whom one had hepatocellular carcinoma and two had cutaneous melanoma. The purpose of peripheral TCRbeta sequencing was to test whether ivuxolimab changed TCR sequence diversity and led to clonal T-cell expansion. The monotherapy dose-escalation portion (N of about 49 patients) of the phase I ivuxolimab trial is reported in the paper. General findings and caveats noted by the study authors: The antigen specificity of the peripheral T cells that underwent clonal expansion was not determined. In the 0.1-3.0 mg/kg groups, partial responders had among the lowest normalized peripheral clonal expansion, particularly in CD8+ T cells. After ivuxolimab, CD8+ T cells had more expanded clones than CD4+ T cells on average. Low levels of normalized T-cell clonal expansion were also seen in some patients who did not respond. At doses of 0.1 to 3.0 mg/kg, clonal expansion of both CD4+ and CD8+ T cells in blood was seen between baseline and week 6.

CDR1 LNHDA and CDR2 SQIVND were looked up in the germline V gene (reference sequence). Inclusive of the bounding cysteine and phenylalanine, the CDR3 is 16 residues long. Only the CDR3 region is kept as DNA, spanning 48 bases read in frame from base 1. The V end gives up 3 bases and the J end 2 bases, leaving 6 bases in the junction not matched to a gene. Genomic DNA was isolated from the sorted cells so that the TCRbeta CDR3 region could be sequenced. The immunoSEQ Assay was used to sequence the TCRbeta CDR3 regions. As stored in TCRdb, this immuneACCESS dataset retains in-frame rearrangements with V and J assigned. A fraction of the clones does not appear; measured against another copy, unresolved V genes explain less than half of the discrepancy, and the remainder lacks a known reason. In this sample the table shows 68,000 or so clones, around nine tenths of which occur a single time. Together, the top ten hold around 2% of the sample.

Recombination connected TRBV19 to TRBJ2-2, with 7 bases in between that match TRBD2. The specimen was CD4+ or CD8+ T cells sorted from blood, collected in a trial of the OX40 agonist ivuxolimab. The clonotype was recovered from an adult with an advanced solid tumor such as melanoma, head and neck, liver or kidney cancer. The nucleotides are TGTGCCAGTAGTATGGGGGGGAAGCTTAACACCGGGGAGCTGTTTTTT. Its protein product is CASSMGGKLNTGELFF.